Listed below are T cell receptor beta chains from one sample, sequenced in a study of blood T cell repertoires in COVID-19. Profiling relied on immunoSEQ multiplex PCR, and the TCRdb table lists in-frame clones only, not all of them. Here the sample spans hundreds of thousands of clones, 75% to 90% being singletons. The sample was PBMCs or T cells enriched from blood (not recorded which). These receptors came from a young woman who had been exposed to COVID-19. CDR3s include the opening cysteine and the closing phenylalanine or tryptophan. The D gene is left open where the match is weak. Size tells how often a clone was seen (once, few, many) or the class of an expanded clone, and some rows leave it out.

V gene	J gene	clone size	D gene	CDR3 protein	CDR3 DNA
TRBV5-1	TRBJ2-5	-	TRBD1	CASSLYRDRFQETQYF	TGCGCCAGCAGCTTGTACCGGGACAGATTCCAAGAGACCCAGTACTTC
TRBV9	TRBJ1-5	-	-	CASSVEWGGQPQHF	TGTGCCAGCAGCGTAGAGTGGGGAGGTCAGCCCCAGCATTTT
TRBV21-1	TRBJ2-1	-	-	CASSPNGGQGYNEQFF	TGTGCCAGCAGCCCAAACGGGGGACAGGGATACAATGAGCAGTTCTTC
TRBV11-2	TRBJ2-7	-	-	CASSPSGYEQYF	TGTGCCAGCAGCCCCTCGGGCTACGAGCAGTACTTC
TRBV12-3/TRBV12-4	TRBJ2-7	few	TRBD1	CASSLNRGYEQYF	TGTGCCAGCAGTCTTAACAGGGGCTACGAGCAGTACTTC
TRBV10-3	TRBJ2-3	-	TRBD2	CAISEFASGASTDTQYF	TGTGCCATCAGTGAGTTTGCTAGCGGGGCTAGCACAGATACGCAGTATTTT
TRBV15	TRBJ1-6	few	TRBD1	CATSRETGYNSPLHF	TGTGCCACCAGCAGGGAGACAGGGTATAATTCACCCCTCCACTTT
TRBV12-3/TRBV12-4	TRBJ1-5	-	-	CASSFEFNQPQHF	TGTGCCAGCAGTTTCGAGTTCAATCAGCCCCAGCATTTT
TRBV10-1	TRBJ2-7	-	TRBD1	CASNTGTGAREQYF	TGCGCCAGCAATACCGGGACAGGGGCGCGTGAGCAGTACTTC
TRBV20-1	TRBJ2-1	-	-	CSATLNNEQFF	TGCAGTGCTACCCTAAACAATGAGCAGTTCTTC
TRBV29-1	TRBJ2-7	-	-	CSVEEGVVGEQYF	TGCAGCGTTGAGGAGGGCGTCGTCGGGGAGCAGTACTTC
TRBV6-5	TRBJ2-5	-	-	CASSLNREETQYF	TGTGCCAGCAGCCTAAACAGGGAAGAGACCCAGTACTTC
TRBV5-1	TRBJ1-5	-	-	CASSPAGLGQPQHF	TGCGCCAGCAGTCCGGCGGGGTTGGGACAGCCCCAGCATTTT
TRBV6-5	TRBJ2-2	-	-	CASRQQGSTGELFF	TGTGCCAGCAGACAACAGGGCAGCACCGGGGAGCTGTTTTTT
TRBV12-3/TRBV12-4	TRBJ1-1	-	-	CASSFGQLTEAFF	TGTGCCAGCAGTTTCGGACAGCTCACTGAAGCTTTCTTT
TRBV12-3/TRBV12-4	TRBJ1-2	once	-	CASSGVSNYGYTF	TGTGCCAGCAGCGGGGTCTCCAACTATGGCTACACCTTC
TRBV5-1	TRBJ1-1	-	TRBD1	CASSLVGQGDTEAFF	TGCGCCAGCAGCTTGGTCGGGCAGGGGGACACTGAAGCTTTCTTT
TRBV12-3/TRBV12-4	TRBJ1-1	-	-	CASSRRRGTEAFF	TGTGCCAGCAGCCGGCGTCGGGGCACTGAAGCTTTCTTT
TRBV5-6	TRBJ1-5	-	TRBD1	CASSLTGGSQPQHF	TGTGCCAGCAGCTTGACAGGGGGCAGTCAGCCCCAGCATTTT
TRBV10-2	TRBJ1-5	few	-	CASSERELGNQPQHF	TGCGCCAGCAGTGAAAGGGAGTTGGGCAATCAGCCCCAGCATTTT
TRBV5-1	TRBJ2-3	-	TRBD2	CASSSTIAGKTDTQYF	TGCGCCAGCAGCTCCACCATAGCGGGAAAGACAGATACGCAGTATTTT
TRBV11-2	TRBJ1-2	once	-	CASSSAGHYGYTF	TGTGCCAGCAGTTCGGCAGGGCACTATGGCTACACCTTC
TRBV28	TRBJ1-5	once	-	CASIQTGQINQPQHF	TGTGCCAGCATCCAAACCGGACAAATCAATCAGCCCCAGCATTTT